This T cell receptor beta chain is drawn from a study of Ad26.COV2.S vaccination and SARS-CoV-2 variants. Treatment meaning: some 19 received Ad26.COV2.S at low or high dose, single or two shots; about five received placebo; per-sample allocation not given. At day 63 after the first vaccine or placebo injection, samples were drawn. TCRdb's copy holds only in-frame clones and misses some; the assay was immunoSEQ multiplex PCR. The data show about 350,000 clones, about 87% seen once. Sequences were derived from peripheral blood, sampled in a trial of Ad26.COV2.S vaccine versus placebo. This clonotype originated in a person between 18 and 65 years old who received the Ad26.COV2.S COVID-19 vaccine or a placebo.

The CDR3 region is CASSFETSDYTDTQYF. In DNA, the CDR3 is TGTGCCAGCAGTTTCGAGACTAGCGACTACACAGATACGCAGTATTTT. The V call is TRBV27, the J call TRBJ2-3, with TRBD2 identical over 8 bases. The V and J ends lost 3 bases and 2 bases, in that order; junction bases with no gene match: 7. CDR3 length equals 16 residues. The germline V gene has CDR1 MNHEY and CDR2 SMNVEV (reference sequence).